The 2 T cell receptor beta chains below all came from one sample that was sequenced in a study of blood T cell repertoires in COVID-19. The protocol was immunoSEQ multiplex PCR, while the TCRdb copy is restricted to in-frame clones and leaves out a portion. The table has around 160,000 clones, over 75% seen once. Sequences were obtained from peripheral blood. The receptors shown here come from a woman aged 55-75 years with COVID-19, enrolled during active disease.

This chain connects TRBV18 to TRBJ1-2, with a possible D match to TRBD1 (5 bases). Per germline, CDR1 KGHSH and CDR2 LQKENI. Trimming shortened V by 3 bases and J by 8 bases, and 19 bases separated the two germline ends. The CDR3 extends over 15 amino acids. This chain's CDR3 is CASSPRDSRMGGYTF. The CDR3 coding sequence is TGTGCCAGCTCACCTCGGGACTCCCGAATGGGAGGCTACACCTTC.

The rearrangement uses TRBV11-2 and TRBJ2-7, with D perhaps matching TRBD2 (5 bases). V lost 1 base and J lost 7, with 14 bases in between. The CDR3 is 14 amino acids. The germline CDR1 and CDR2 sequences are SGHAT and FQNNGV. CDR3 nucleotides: TGTGCCAGCAGCTTAGGGAGGAGTGAGGGAGAGCAGTACTTC. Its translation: CASSLGRSEGEQYF. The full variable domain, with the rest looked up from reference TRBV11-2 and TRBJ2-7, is EAGVAQSPRYKIIEKRQSVAFWCNPISGHATLYWYQQILGQGPKLLIQFQNNGVVDDSQLPKDRFSAERLKGVDSTLKIQPAKLEDSAVYLCASSLGRSEGEQYFGPGTRLTVT.